This TCR beta chain was documented in a study of Ad26.COV2.S vaccination and SARS-CoV-2 variants. Profiled with immunoSEQ multiplex PCR; TCRdb holds only in-frame clones, not every one. The sample records under 600,000 clones, 80% to 90% being singletons. As to treatment: about 20 received Ad26.COV2.S at low or high dose, single or two shots; about 5 received placebo; per-sample allocation not given. Sampling happened 63 days after the first vaccine or placebo injection. The material sequenced was peripheral blood, taken in a trial of Ad26.COV2.S vaccine versus placebo. This sequence originates from a person between 18 and 65 years old who received the Ad26.COV2.S COVID-19 vaccine or a placebo.

This CDR3 reads CASSGSLGLADSYNEQFF. The CDR3 DNA reads as TGCGCCAGCAGTGGTTCCCTGGGACTAGCGGATTCCTACAATGAGCAGTTCTTC. This sequence joins TRBV10-1 and TRBJ2-1, with TRBD2 matching over 11 bases. V was pared by 4 bases and J by 1 base, with 9 bases of the junction left unmatched. Germline-derived CDR1 and CDR2 are WNHNN and SYGVQD (reference sequence). The length of the CDR3 is 18 residues.